These 27 T cell receptor beta chains originate from one sample sequenced in a study of T cell clonality in common variable immunodeficiency. Study findings and constraints: Reportedly, TCR beta sequences from common variable immunodeficiency showed fewer deletions and N-nucleotide insertions.

Sequenced by immunoSEQ multiplex PCR; TCRdb stores in-frame clones only, minus some. This repertoire holds 40,000 to 50,000 clones, and none appear only once. Their antigen targets remain unknown. Material for sequencing was peripheral blood mononuclear cells. All receptors come from a human donor with common variable immunodeficiency.

This clone was seen only a few times. The read comes to an end 3 residues before the CDR3 does, leaving the germline J gene to fill in the end. The genes are TRBV5-1 and TRBJ2-3; unclear D gene. V lost 1 base to trimming and J lost 6 bases, with 3 bases between them. The CDR3 is made up of 11 amino acids. In germline, CDR1 is SGHRS, CDR2 YFSETQ. The CDR3 bases that were read are TGCGCCAGCAGCTTGCTTGATACG. Translation gives CASSLLDT. The entire CDR3 protein reads CASSLLDTQYF.

This clone was seen at least ten times. The observed sequence ends 3 residues before the CDR3 terminus, with the missing tail filled in from the germline J gene. The chain combines TRBV29-1 with TRBJ1-1, with a tentative D call TRBD1 (6 bases). Germline values: CDR1 SQVTM, CDR2 ANQGSEA. The CDR3 is 12 amino acids. CDR3 loop: CSVMQGPGRAFF. The part of the CDR3 DNA that was read is TGCAGCGTTATGCAGGGGCCCGGGCGG.

This clone was counted many times. With the read ending 3 residues before the CDR3 end, the germline J gene is used to fill in that end. The chain links TRBV7-2 to TRBJ1-4; 7 bases match TRBD1. This CDR3 region has 13 residues. CDR1 SGHTA and CDR2 FQGNSA come from the germline V gene. J lost 5 bases, V lost 6 bases, and 3 bases had no gene match. Partial CDR3 DNA: TGTGCCAGCAGACTGGACAGGAATGAAAAA. Amino acid sequence: CASRLDRNEK. The whole CDR3 reads CASRLDRNEKLFF.

A word on this clone: The CDR3 end is not reached by the read, which stops 3 residues before it; the germline J gene fills it in. The chain carries TRBV5-1 and TRBJ2-7, with 7 bases matching TRBD1. CDR1 is SGHRS, CDR2 YFSETQ, per germline. This CDR3 is built from 14 residues. Losses at the gene ends were 0 bases for V and 6 bases for J; bases not matched to a gene: 6. Partial CDR3 DNA: TGCGCCAGCAGCTTGGATGAAGGGGGCTTCGAG. It is translated as CASSLDEGGFE. The whole CDR3 region reads CASSLDEGGFEQYF.

For this clone: The CDR3 extends 3 residues past the end of the read, so its final part is completed from the germline J gene. The J gene is TRBJ1-1, the V gene TRBV18, with unresolved D. CDR1 is KGHSH and CDR2 is LQKENI in the germline V gene. V lost 2 bases to trimming and J lost 4 bases, with 17 bases between them. This CDR3 region has 16 residues. The DNA read from the CDR3 is TGTGCCAGCTCACCAGGAATAGGGTATGCAAGCACTGAA. This sequence encodes CASSPGIGYASTE. The full CDR3 protein is CASSPGIGYASTEAFF.

This clone was counted only a few times. Coverage ceases 3 residues before the CDR3 finishes, and the germline J gene fills in the end. J is TRBJ2-1 and V is TRBV13, with D possibly TRBD1 on 7 matching bases. Germline V gives CDR1 PRHDT, CDR2 FYEKMQ (reference sequence). V shed 5 bases and J shed 8 bases, with 19 bases lying between them. The CDR3 runs to 15 residues. The CDR3 loop is CASSTDRAGIDEQFF. The sequenced CDR3 bases are TGTGCCAGCAGCACCGACAGGGCGGGAATTGATGAG.

This clone was seen many times. From the germline J gene comes the end of the CDR3, since the read stops 3 residues before it. This sequence joins TRBV20-1 and TRBJ1-4; possibly TRBD1 for D (6 bases). V lost 6 bases, J lost 3 bases, and 11 bases lay in between. The CDR3 contains 13 residues. Germline loops: CDR1 DFQATT, CDR2 SNEGSKA (reference sequence). The CDR3 region is CSAWDISNEKLFF. CDR3 DNA, as far as it was read: TGCAGTGCCTGGGACATATCTAATGAAAAA.

Concerning this clone itself: Read data end 3 residues before the CDR3 end; the end is taken from the germline J gene. The V call is TRBV7-2, the J call TRBJ2-3; perhaps TRBD2 as D (6 bases). The CDR3 length is 14 residues. From germline, CDR1 is SGHTA and CDR2 FQGNSA. V was cut by 5 bases and J by 2 bases, with 11 bases left in between. The CDR3: CASSQDYSTDTQYF. The CDR3 bases that were read are TGTGCCAGCAGCCAGGACTACTCCACAGATACG. The complete variable domain, with remaining parts taken from reference TRBV7-2 and TRBJ2-3, reads GAGVSQSPSNKVTEKGKDVELRCDPISGHTALYWYRQSLGQGLEFLIYFQGNSAPDKSGLPSDRFSAERTGGSVSTLTIQRTQQEDSAVYLCASSQDYSTDTQYFGPGTRLTVL.

By frequency in the sample, this clone is medium-sized. The sequenced fragment ends 3 residues before the CDR3 boundary, so the rest is inferred from the germline J gene. The V call is TRBV5-1, the J call TRBJ1-2, with D possibly matching TRBD1 (5 bases). The V end lost 4 bases, the J end lost 3 bases, and 7 bases lay between the germline ends. The CDR3 totals 12 residues. Germline V lookup: CDR1 SGHRS, CDR2 YFSETQ. CDR3: CASSPQDYGYTF. Partial CDR3 DNA: TGCGCCAGCAGCCCACAGGACTATGGC.

In its sample, this clone was seen a few times. The CDR3 end lies 3 residues beyond the end of the read and is filled in from the germline J gene. The chain joins TRBV7-9 to TRBJ1-5, with D maybe TRBD1 (6 bases). The germline gives CDR1 SEHNR, CDR2 FQNEAQ (reference sequence). The V end lost 5 bases, the J end lost 6 bases, and 17 bases lay between the germline ends. This CDR3 has 15 amino acids. The CDR3 protein is CASSTGGGGGQPQHF. The CDR3 DNA, read in part, is TGTGCCAGCAGCACCGGGGGCGGGGGCGGTCAGCCC.

For this clone: Read data end 3 residues before the CDR3 end; the end is taken from the germline J gene. The rearrangement uses TRBV19 and TRBJ2-1, with 9 positions matching TRBD1. The CDR3 has 16 residues. Looked up from germline, CDR1 is LNHDA and CDR2 is SQIVND (reference sequence). J lost 4 bases, V lost 6 bases, and 10 bases had no gene match. CDR3 amino acids: CASRPTGGYSYNEQFF. The DNA read from the CDR3 is TGTGCCAGTAGGCCTACAGGGGGCTACTCTTACAATGAG.

With regard to this clone: The DNA ends 3 residues before the CDR3 does, and the rest of the CDR3 is filled in from the germline J gene. This rearrangement joins TRBV7-9 to TRBJ2-7; 8 bases map to TRBD1. This CDR3 region has 14 residues. Germline loops: CDR1 SEHNR, CDR2 FQNEAQ (reference sequence). Trimming removed 5 bases from V and 4 bases from J; junction bases left unmatched: 7. CDR3 bases read: TGTGCCAGCAGCGCCTCCGGACAGGGATACGAG. This sequence encodes CASSASGQGYE. The CDR3 in its entirety is CASSASGQGYEQYF.

There are a few counts of this clone. The read is 3 residues too short to cover the CDR3 end, so that end is filled in from the germline J gene. The gene calls are TRBV7-8 and TRBJ2-7; D not resolved. Trimming left V 5 bases short and J 2 bases short, with 10 bases between. Germline lookup yields CDR1 SGHVS and CDR2 FQNEAQ. The CDR3 is 13 amino acids. The CDR3: CASSQVLAYEQYF. Partial CDR3 DNA: TGTGCCAGCAGCCAAGTCTTAGCCTACGAG.

Turning to this clone: The read finishes 3 residues shy of the CDR3 end, and the germline J gene is used to complete it. The chain has TRBV7-2 and TRBJ1-2; TRBD1 might be the D (6 bases). In germline, CDR1 is SGHTA, CDR2 FQGNSA. Trimming stripped 5 bases from V and 5 bases from J, with 15 bases between. The CDR3 covers 14 residues. CDR3: CASSLTGRRYGYTF. The covered CDR3 bases are TGTGCCAGCAGCCTTACAGGGAGGAGGTATGGC.

This clone has a handful of counts. The read stops 3 residues short of the end of the CDR3; the missing end is completed from the germline J gene. The chain employs TRBV30 and TRBJ2-7, with unresolved D. Trimming left V 0 bases short and J 4 bases short, with 10 bases between. Germline V gene lookup returns CDR1 GTSNPN and CDR2 SVGIG (reference sequence). CDR3 length equals 13 residues. The part of the CDR3 DNA that was read is TGTGCCTGGAGTGTACGAAGGGCGTACGAG. Residues: CAWSVRRAYE. The whole CDR3 is CAWSVRRAYEQYF.

This clone was detected ten times or more. With the read ending 3 residues before the CDR3 end, the germline J gene is used to fill in that end. V usage is TRBV14 and J usage is TRBJ1-2, with TRBD1 as a possible D gene (5 bases). The V and J ends lost 4 bases and 7 bases respectively, with 19 bases between them. CDR1 is SGHDN and CDR2 is FVKESK in the germline V gene. The CDR3 totals 15 residues. The CDR3 bases that were read are TGTGCCAGCAGCCCACTCGGGGGGGATGTGTTTGGC. It yields the protein CASSPLGGDVFG. The entire CDR3 sequence reads CASSPLGGDVFGYTF.

To note about this clone: The read ends 3 residues early relative to the CDR3; the germline J gene fills the gap. V is TRBV18 and J is TRBJ1-2, with D possibly matching TRBD1 (5 bases). This CDR3 contains 12 residues. Per the germline V gene, CDR1 is KGHSH and CDR2 is LQKENI. CDR3 amino acids: CASSPPQGGYTF. CDR3 DNA, as far as it was read: TGTGCCAGCTCACCACCGCAGGGCGGC.

This clone was recorded a few times. The read stops 3 residues short of the end of the CDR3; the missing end is completed from the germline J gene. The rearrangement uses TRBV5-3 and TRBJ2-3; 8 nucleotides line up with TRBD2. TRBV5-3 carries the ORF label, with uncertain function. V shed 0 bases, J shed 4 bases, and the junction held 13 bases outside the gene matches. The CDR3 totals 18 residues. The CDR3 is CARSLDPAVLAASDTQYF. CDR3 bases read: TGTGCCAGAAGCTTGGACCCTGCAGTACTAGCGGCATCAGATACG.

This clone was counted between two and nine times. The read finishes 3 residues shy of the CDR3 end, and the germline J gene is used to complete it. V is TRBV19 and J is TRBJ2-1; TRBD1 is a possible D gene (5 bases). Looked up from germline, CDR1 is LNHDA and CDR2 is SQIVND (reference sequence). This CDR3 is built from 12 residues. V was trimmed by 10 bases and J by 9 bases, leaving 16 bases between them. Incomplete CDR3 DNA: TGTGCCATGCAGGGTCTGCGCTTTGAG. It specifies CAMQGLRFE. The full CDR3 protein reads CAMQGLRFEQFF.

Note on this clone: The observed sequence ends 3 residues before the CDR3 terminus, with the missing tail filled in from the germline J gene. The V and J genes are TRBV19 and TRBJ1-5; 9 nucleotides line up with TRBD1. Trimming cost V 4 bases and J 3 bases; bases outside gene matches: 7. CDR3 length equals 16 residues. Germline V CDR1 and CDR2: LNHDA, SQIVND (reference sequence). CDR3 DNA (partial): TGTGCCAGTAGTAGACCGGACAGGGGAGACAATCAGCCC. This gives the protein CASSRPDRGDNQP. The whole CDR3 region reads CASSRPDRGDNQPQHF.

This clone was seen a handful of times. The CDR3 end falls 3 residues outside the read, so it is completed with the germline J gene. The chain uses TRBV30 and TRBJ2-7; TRBD2 might be the D (7 bases). Germline V gene lookup returns CDR1 GTSNPN and CDR2 SVGIG (reference sequence). CDR3 length equals 13 residues. The germline V and J ends were trimmed by 4 bases and 2 bases, with 12 bases remaining between them. Partial CDR3 DNA: TGTGCCTGGAAGGGGGGGAGAGCCTACGAG. Its translation: CAWKGGRAYE. The full-length CDR3 reads as CAWKGGRAYEQYF.

This clone was seen ten or more times. The read ends 3 residues shy of where the CDR3 ends; the end is completed using the germline J gene. V is TRBV30 and J is TRBJ2-1; 7 positions agree with TRBD2. V lost 0 bases and J lost 9; bases outside the gene matches: 5. CDR1 is GTSNPN and CDR2 is SVGIG in the germline V gene (reference sequence). The CDR3 loop spans 13 amino acids. CDR3 DNA (partial): TGTGCCTGGAGTGTCGGACTAGTTCGTGAG. It codes for CAWSVGLVRE. The full CDR3 sequence reads CAWSVGLVREQFF.

Concerning this clone: The read halts 3 residues ahead of the CDR3 end, with the missing end drawn from the germline J gene. The chain links TRBV5-1 to TRBJ2-6; D is unresolved. Germline V gene sequence: CDR1 SGHRS, CDR2 YFSETQ. This CDR3 has 18 residues. The germline V and J ends were trimmed by 6 bases and 0 bases, with 19 bases remaining between them. CDR3 residues: CASNLPSEVTSGANVLTF. The CDR3 bases that were read are TGCGCCAGCAATCTTCCGAGCGAGGTGACCTCTGGGGCCAACGTC. Using reference TRBV5-1 and TRBJ2-6 for the parts outside the CDR3, the full variable domain is KAGVTQTPRYLIKTRGQQVTLSCSPISGHRSVSWYQQTPGQGLQFLFEYFSETQRNKGNFPGRFSGRQFSNSRSEMNVSTLELGDSALYLCASNLPSEVTSGANVLTFGAGSRLTVL.

This clone has ten or more counts. Sequencing ends 3 residues short of the CDR3 end; the germline J gene provides the rest. This chain joins TRBV18 and TRBJ1-1; perhaps TRBD1 as D (6 bases). V was clipped by 3 bases and J by 6 bases, with 26 bases between them. The CDR3 covers 18 residues. Germline V gene data show CDR1 as KGHSH and CDR2 as LQKENI. The CDR3 protein is CASSPVVVTGTNLAEAFF. CDR3 DNA, as far as it was read: TGTGCCAGCTCACCCGTCGTAGTCACAGGGACAAACTTGGCTGAA. The full variable domain, its missing parts supplied by reference TRBV18 and TRBJ1-1, is NAGVMQNPRHLVRRRGQEARLRCSPMKGHSHVYWYRQLPEEGLKFMVYLQKENIIDESGMPKERFSAEFPKEGPSILRIQQVVRGDSAAYFCASSPVVVTGTNLAEAFFGQGTRLTVV.

This clone was seen only a few times. The CDR3 loop is CASSGTGENEQYF. Incomplete CDR3 DNA: TGTGCCAGCTCGGGGACAGGGGAGAACGAG. This sequence joins TRBV2 and TRBJ2-7; 10 nucleotides agree with TRBD1. Coverage ceases 3 residues before the CDR3 finishes, and the germline J gene fills in the end. The CDR3 totals 13 residues. Germline trimming cut 8 bases from V and 5 bases from J; bases unmatched to any gene: 6. CDR1 is SNHLY and CDR2 is FYNNEI in the germline V gene.

This clone was detected ten times or more. The CDR3 end is not reached by the read, which stops 3 residues before it; the germline J gene fills it in. This rearrangement joins TRBV19 to TRBJ2-1; TRBD2 agrees at 7 bases. CDR3 length: 15 amino acids. CDR1 LNHDA and CDR2 SQIVND come from the germline V gene (reference sequence). The V and J ends lost 1 base and 3 bases, in that order; junction bases with no gene match: 3. CDR3 in amino acids: CASSIVGLDYNEQFF. Incomplete CDR3 DNA: TGTGCCAGTAGTATAGTCGGACTAGACTACAATGAG.

In regard to this clone: The CDR3 goes on 3 residues after the read ends, and that part is filled in from the germline J gene. This chain uses TRBV19 with TRBJ2-1; 12 nucleotides match TRBD2. The CDR3 totals 17 residues. V was pared by 1 base and J by 8 bases, with 9 bases of the junction left unmatched. CDR1 and CDR2 from the germline V gene are LNHDA and SQIVND (reference sequence). CDR3 bases read: TGTGCCAGTAGTATAGCGCTAGCGGGAGGGCCGGGTCATGAG. Translating it yields CASSIALAGGPGHE. The CDR3 as a whole reads CASSIALAGGPGHEQFF. The whole variable domain, filled in from reference TRBV19 and TRBJ2-1, reads DGGITQSPKYLFRKEGQNVTLSCEQNLNHDAMYWYRQDPGQGLRLIYYSQIVNDFQKGDIAEGYSVSREKKESFPLTVTSAQKNPTAFYLCASSIALAGGPGHEQFFGPGTRLTVL.